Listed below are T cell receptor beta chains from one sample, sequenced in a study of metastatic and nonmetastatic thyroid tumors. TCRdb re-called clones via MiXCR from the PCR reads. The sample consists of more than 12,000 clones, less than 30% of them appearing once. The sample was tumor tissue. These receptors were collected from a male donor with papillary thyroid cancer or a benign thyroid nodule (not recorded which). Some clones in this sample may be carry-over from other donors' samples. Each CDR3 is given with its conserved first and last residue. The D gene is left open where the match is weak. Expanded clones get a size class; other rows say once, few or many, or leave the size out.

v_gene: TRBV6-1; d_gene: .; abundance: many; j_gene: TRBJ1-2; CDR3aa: CASSDPGVFGYTF; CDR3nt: TGTGCCAGCAGTGACCCGGGGGTATTTGGCTACACCTTC
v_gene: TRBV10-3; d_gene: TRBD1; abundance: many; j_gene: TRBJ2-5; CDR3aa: CAISVTGGVEETQYF; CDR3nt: TGTGCCATCAGTGTTACAGGGGGAGTGGAAGAGACCCAGTACTTC
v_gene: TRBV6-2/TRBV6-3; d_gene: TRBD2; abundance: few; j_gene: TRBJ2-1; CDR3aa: CASSYLLAGADNEQFF; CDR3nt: TGTGCCAGCAGTTACTTACTAGCGGGGGCCGACAATGAGCAGTTCTTC
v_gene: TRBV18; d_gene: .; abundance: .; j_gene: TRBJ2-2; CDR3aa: CASSLGDEELFF; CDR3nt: TGTGCCAGCTCATTAGGGGACGAGGAGCTGTTTTTT
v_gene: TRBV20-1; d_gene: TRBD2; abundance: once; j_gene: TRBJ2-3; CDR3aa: CSAEKREGDTQYF; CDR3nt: TGCAGTGCTGAGAAGCGGGAAGGAGATACGCAGTATTTT
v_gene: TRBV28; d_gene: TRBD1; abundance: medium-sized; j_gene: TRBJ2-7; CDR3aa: CASSTPGTGEQYF; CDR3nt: TGTGCCAGCAGTACGCCAGGGACAGGGGAGCAGTACTTC
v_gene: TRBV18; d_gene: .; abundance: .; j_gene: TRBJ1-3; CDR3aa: CASSPAETSGNTIYF; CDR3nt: TGTGCCAGCTCCCCAGCCGAGACAAGTGGAAACACCATATATTTT
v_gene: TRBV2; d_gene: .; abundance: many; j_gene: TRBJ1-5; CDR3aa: CASSEAGHQPQHF; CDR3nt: TGTGCCAGCAGTGAAGCAGGGCATCAGCCCCAGCATTTT
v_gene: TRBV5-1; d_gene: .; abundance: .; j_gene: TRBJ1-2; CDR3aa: CASISPGLGYTF; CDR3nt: TGCGCCAGCATCTCTCCAGGGCTGGGCTACACCTTC
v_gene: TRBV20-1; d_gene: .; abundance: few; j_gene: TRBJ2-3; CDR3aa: CSARALGKSSDSQYF; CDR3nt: TGCAGTGCTAGGGCCTTAGGGAAGAGCTCAGATTCGCAGTATTTT
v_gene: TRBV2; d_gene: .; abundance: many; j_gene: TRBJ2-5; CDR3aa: CASSVGYQETQYF; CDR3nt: TGTGCCAGCAGTGTTGGCTATCAAGAGACCCAGTACTTC
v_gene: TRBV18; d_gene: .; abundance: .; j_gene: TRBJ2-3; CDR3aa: CASSPVLERAGQDTQYF; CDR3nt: TGTGCCAGCTCACCAGTTTTAGAAAGGGCCGGACAAGATACGCAGTATTTT
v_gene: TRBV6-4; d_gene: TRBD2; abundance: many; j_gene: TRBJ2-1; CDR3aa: CASSDLAGGPNEQFF; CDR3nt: TGTGCCAGCAGTGACTTAGCGGGGGGGCCCAATGAGCAGTTCTTC
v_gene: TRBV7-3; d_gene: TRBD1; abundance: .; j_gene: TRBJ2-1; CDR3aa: CARSLRQGTHNEQFF; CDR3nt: TGTGCACGCAGCTTAAGACAGGGCACCCACAATGAGCAGTTCTTC
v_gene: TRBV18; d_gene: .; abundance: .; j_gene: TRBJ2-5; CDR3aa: CASSPPDGGGETQYF; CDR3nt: TGTGCCAGCTCACCACCGGACGGGGGCGGAGAGACCCAGTACTTC
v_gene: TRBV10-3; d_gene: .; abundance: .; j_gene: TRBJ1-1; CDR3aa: CAISEGVKGNTEAFF; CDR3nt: TGTGCCATCAGTGAAGGTGTCAAGGGGAACACTGAAGCTTTCTTT
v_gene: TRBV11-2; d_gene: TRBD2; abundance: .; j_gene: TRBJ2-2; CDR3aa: CASSLRATRLAGTGELFF; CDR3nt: TGTGCCAGCAGCTTAAGGGCGACTAGGTTAGCGGGGACCGGGGAGCTGTTTTTT
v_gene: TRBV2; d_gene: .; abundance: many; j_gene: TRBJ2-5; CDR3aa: CASSELGGIQETQYF; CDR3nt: TGTGCCAGCAGTGAACTTGGGGGCATACAAGAGACCCAGTACTTC
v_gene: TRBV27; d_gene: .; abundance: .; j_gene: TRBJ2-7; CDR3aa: CASSLGGRYEQYF; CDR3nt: TGTGCCAGCAGTTTAGGGGGACGGTACGAGCAGTACTTC
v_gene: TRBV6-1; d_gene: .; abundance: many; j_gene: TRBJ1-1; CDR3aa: CASSLRDIGGRHTEAFF; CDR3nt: TGTGCCAGCAGCCTCCGGGATATAGGGGGGCGGCACACTGAAGCTTTCTTT
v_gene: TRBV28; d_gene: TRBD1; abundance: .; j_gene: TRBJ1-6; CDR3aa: CASSPPGQSPLHF; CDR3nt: TGTGCCAGCAGCCCGCCGGGACAGTCACCCCTCCACTTT
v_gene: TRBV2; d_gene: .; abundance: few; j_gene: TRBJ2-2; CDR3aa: CASSDEGATTGELFF; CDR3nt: TGTGCCAGCAGTGACGAAGGGGCGACCACCGGGGAGCTGTTTTTT
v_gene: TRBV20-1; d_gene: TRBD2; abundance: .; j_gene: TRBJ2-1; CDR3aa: CSATPGTSGRNEQFF; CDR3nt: TGCAGTGCTACCCCCGGGACTAGCGGGAGGAATGAGCAGTTCTTC
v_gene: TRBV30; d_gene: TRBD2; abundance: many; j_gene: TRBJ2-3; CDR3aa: CAWTGGAGDTQYF; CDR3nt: TGTGCCTGGACCGGGGGGGCCGGGGATACGCAGTATTTT
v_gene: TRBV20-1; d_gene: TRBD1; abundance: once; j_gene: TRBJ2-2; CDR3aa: CSARGDRVDAGELFF; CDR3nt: TGCAGTGCTAGAGGGGACAGGGTTGATGCCGGGGAGCTGTTTTTT
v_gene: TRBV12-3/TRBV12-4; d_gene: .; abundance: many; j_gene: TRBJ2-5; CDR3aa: CASSFGGRQETQYF; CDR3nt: TGTGCCAGCAGTTTTGGGGGAAGGCAAGAGACCCAGTACTTC
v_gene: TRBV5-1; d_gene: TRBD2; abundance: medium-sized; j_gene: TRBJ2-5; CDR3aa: CASSLGTSGMETQYF; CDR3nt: TGCGCCAGCAGCTTGGGGACTAGCGGGATGGAGACCCAGTACTTC